This T cell receptor beta chain was identified in a study of CD4+ T cells in melanoma. As for this clone: Antigen: not known.

Assay: immunoSEQ multiplex PCR; the TCRdb copy retains only in-frame clones and omits some. The profile shows about 9,900 clones, roughly 62% of them singletons. This CDR3 contains 15 residues. Germline assignment: CDR1 LNHDA and CDR2 SQIVND (reference sequence). Trimming cost V 6 bases and J 3 bases, with 15 bases left between them. Broader study findings: Neoantigen-specific CD4+ T cells in melanoma reportedly had diverse differentiation states. A reported correlation linked neoantigen-specific CD4+ T cells to CD8+, macrophage and B cell function.

Sequencing was carried out using cells from a culture (not recorded whether cultured in vitro). The V call is TRBV19, the J call TRBJ1-3; maybe TRBD1 (6 bases). The TCR originated in a human donor with melanoma. The CDR3 reads CASSRLPGDGNTIYF. The CDR3 DNA is TGTGCCAGTAGCCGCCTACCAGGGGATGGAAACACCATATATTTT.